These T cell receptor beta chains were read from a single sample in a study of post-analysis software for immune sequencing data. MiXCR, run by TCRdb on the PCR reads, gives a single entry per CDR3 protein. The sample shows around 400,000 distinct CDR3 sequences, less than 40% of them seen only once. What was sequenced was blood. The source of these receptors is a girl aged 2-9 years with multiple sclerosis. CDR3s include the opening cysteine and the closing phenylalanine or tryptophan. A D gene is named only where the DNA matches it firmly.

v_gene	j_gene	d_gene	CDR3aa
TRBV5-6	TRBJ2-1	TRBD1	CASSRGQVWEQFF
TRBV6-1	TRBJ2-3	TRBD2	CASILQAGSTDTQYF
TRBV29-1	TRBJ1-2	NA	CSVTGGPSNYGYTF
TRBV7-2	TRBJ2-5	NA	CASSLAGARETQYF
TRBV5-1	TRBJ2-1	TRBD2	CASGSGGEYNEQFF
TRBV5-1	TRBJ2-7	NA	CASSFWREEAYEQYF
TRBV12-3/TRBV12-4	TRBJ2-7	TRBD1	CASSLTGFSEQYF
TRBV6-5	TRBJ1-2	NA	CASSYVGSLHDGYTF
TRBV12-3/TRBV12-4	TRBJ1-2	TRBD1	CASSPGTGNGYTF
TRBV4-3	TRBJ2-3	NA	CASSQGRARSGHDTQYF
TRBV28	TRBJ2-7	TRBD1	CASSPHPGQGPLVQYF
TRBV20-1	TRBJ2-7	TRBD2	CSARQRGGASYEQYF
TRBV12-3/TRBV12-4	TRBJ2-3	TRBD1	CASSFSGDRAQYF
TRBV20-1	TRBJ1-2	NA	CSAPVGRGVDYGYTF
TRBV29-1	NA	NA	CSVEDPTNLRGDFPETQYF
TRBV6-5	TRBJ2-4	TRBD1	CASRQGLRNIQYF
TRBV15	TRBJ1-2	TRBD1	CATSRATGVGYGYTF
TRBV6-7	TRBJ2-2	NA	CASSYLRGCGGELFF
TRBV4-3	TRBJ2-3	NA	CASSQEEREGNTQYF
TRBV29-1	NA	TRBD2	CSVGSGTNYEQYF
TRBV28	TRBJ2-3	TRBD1	CASSLTGTVTQYF
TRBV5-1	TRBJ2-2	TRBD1	CASSPRTGGNTGELFF
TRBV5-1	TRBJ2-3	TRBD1	CASSIHRGRATDTQYF
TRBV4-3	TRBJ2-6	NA	CASSQDTGSGANVLTF
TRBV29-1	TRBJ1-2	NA	CSVGEGGGYGYTF
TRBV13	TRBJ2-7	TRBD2	CASSPRVLAESARGYEQYF
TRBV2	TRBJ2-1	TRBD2	CASIQGLAGGGRDNEQFF
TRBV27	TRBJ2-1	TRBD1	CASSLSGTGVTNEQFF
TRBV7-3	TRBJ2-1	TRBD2	CASRPLAGSGGEQFF
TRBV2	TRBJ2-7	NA	CASRPRTRQYF
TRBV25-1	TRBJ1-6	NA	CASSVTPGSPLHF
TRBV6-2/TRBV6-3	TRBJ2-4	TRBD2	CASSYPMRTSGGSIQYF
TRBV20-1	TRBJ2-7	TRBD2	CSAPGEGAYEQYF
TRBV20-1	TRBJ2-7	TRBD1	CSARDLGTGGYEQYF
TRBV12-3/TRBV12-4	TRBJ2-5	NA	CASSLVDEQAWYF
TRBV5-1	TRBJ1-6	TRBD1	CASSLYPGQGNSPLHF
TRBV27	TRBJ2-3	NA	CASSPRVTGSTDTQYF
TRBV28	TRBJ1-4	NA	CASSLWGGTTNEKLFF
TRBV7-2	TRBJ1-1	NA	CASSLNTEAFF
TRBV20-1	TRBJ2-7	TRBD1	CSAAPGQGDRYEQYF
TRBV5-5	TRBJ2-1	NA	CASSLVQAYNEQFF
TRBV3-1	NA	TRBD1	CASSHETDRAHYEQYF
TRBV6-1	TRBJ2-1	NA	CASSDFWDGGKFGFF
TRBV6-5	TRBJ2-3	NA	CASSYAGLLTDTQYF
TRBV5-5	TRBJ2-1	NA	CASSSGSRVYYNEQFF
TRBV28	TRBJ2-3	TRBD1	CASSLRDRAPDTQYF